The sequence of this TCR beta chain was determined in a study of blood T cell repertoires in COVID-19. Across the whole study: Material from acute and convalescent COVID-19 was sourced from the United States, Italy and Spain. PBMCs, B-cell-depleted T cells, or T cells were the source of the cDNA or gDNA that made up the material.

Enrollment of patients from Seattle took place during active infection, with longitudinal follow-up. Sequencing was performed with immunoSEQ multiplex PCR; in TCRdb, only in-frame clones are kept and a portion is missing. The sample holds 55,000 to 65,000 clones, roughly 88% seen once. The receptor's source is a man aged 30 to 39 with COVID-19, enrolled during active disease. Sequences were obtained from peripheral blood.

The CDR3 loop reads CASSGNRQLINQPQHF. The CDR3 DNA follows: TGTGCCAGCTCTGGGAACCGACAGTTGATCAATCAGCCCCAGCATTTT. The chain is built from TRBV18 and TRBJ1-5, with D possibly TRBD1 on 5 matching bases. Germline V gives CDR1 KGHSH, CDR2 LQKENI. V lost 6 bases and J 3 bases, leaving 18 bases between the germline ends. The CDR3 is 16 amino acids. Filled out from reference TRBV18 and TRBJ1-5, the complete variable domain reads NAGVMQNPRHLVRRRGQEARLRCSPMKGHSHVYWYRQLPEEGLKFMVYLQKENIIDESGMPKERFSAEFPKEGPSILRIQQVVRGDSAAYFCASSGNRQLINQPQHFGDGTRLSIL.